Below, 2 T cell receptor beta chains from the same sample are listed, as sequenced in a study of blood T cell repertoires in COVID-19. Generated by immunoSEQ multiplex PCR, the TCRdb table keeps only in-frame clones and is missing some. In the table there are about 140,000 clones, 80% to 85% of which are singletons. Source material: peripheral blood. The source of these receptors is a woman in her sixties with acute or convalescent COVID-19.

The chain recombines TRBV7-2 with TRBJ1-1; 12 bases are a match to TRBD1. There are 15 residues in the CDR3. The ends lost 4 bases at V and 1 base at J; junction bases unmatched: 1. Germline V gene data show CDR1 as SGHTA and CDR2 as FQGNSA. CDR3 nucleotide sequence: TGTGCCAGCAGCTGGGGACAGGGGGCGAACACTGAAGCTTTCTTT. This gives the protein CASSWGQGANTEAFF. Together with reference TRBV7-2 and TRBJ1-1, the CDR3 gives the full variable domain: GAGVSQSPSNKVTEKGKDVELRCDPISGHTALYWYRQSLGQGLEFLIYFQGNSAPDKSGLPSDRFSAERTGGSVSTLTIQRTQQEDSAVYLCASSWGQGANTEAFFGQGTRLTVV.

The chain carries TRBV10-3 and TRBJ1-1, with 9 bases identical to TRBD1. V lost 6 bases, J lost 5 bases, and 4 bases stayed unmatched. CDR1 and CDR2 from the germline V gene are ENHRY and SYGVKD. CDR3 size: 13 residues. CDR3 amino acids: CAISTGTGTEAFF. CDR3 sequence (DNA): TGTGCCATCAGCACCGGGACAGGGACTGAAGCTTTCTTT.